This T cell receptor beta chain derives from a study of T-cell reconstitution after alpha-beta-depleted transplantation in children. J gave up 8 bases and V 5 bases, and 14 bases lay outside the gene matches. Germline-derived CDR1 and CDR2 are DFQATT and SNEGSKA (reference sequence). The CDR3 totals 16 residues. Library preparation (for TCRbeta) was performed with unique molecular identifiers. TCRdb used MiXCR to reprocess the PCR reads, holding one entry per CDR3 protein. This sample has 500,000 or so distinct CDR3 sequences; less than 35% occur once, and the top ten carry roughly 2.5%. This clonotype has more than one count but fewer than ten.

The V and J genes are TRBV20-1 and TRBJ2-1, with TRBD2 matching over 11 bases. This sample comprised PBMCs from the stem cell graft donor, obtained from the stem cell graft. The clonotype comes from a human donor who donated a stem cell graft to a child with aplastic anemia. The DNA for the CDR3 is TGCAGTGCTGGTGAGAGTACTAGCGGGAGTTCCCATGAGCAGTTCTTC. It codes for CSAGESTSGSSHEQFF.